The T cell receptor (beta chain) under discussion was sequenced for a study of blood T cell repertoires in COVID-19. Overall study context: The United States, Italy and Spain supplied acute and convalescent COVID-19 samples. T cells, B-cell-depleted T cells, or PBMCs provided the cDNA or gDNA that served as material.

The CDR3 has 14 residues. CDR1 and CDR2 (germline): LGHDT, YNNKEL (reference sequence). Trimming removed 4 bases at V and 3 bases at J, with 10 bases between. Source study methods: Nucleated cell counts were estimated from reference gene primer amplification. Assay used: immunoSEQ multiplex PCR; TCRdb lists only in-frame clones, some missing. The V and J calls and clone size come from that table; D and trimming were worked out from the DNA. The data contain 170,000 or so clones, roughly 88% of them singletons. This receptor was taken from a woman aged 55-70 years with acute or convalescent COVID-19. The specimen was peripheral blood. V and J are TRBV3-1 (or the pseudogene TRBV3-2) and TRBJ1-5; perhaps TRBD1 as D (5 bases). CDR3 nucleotide sequence: TGTGCCAGCAGCCCTAACAGGAACAATCAGCCCCAGCATTTT. Translation gives CASSPNRNNQPQHF.